This record covers a single T cell receptor beta chain. Its antigen is unidentified. The data belong to a study of regulatory T cells in long-lasting Graves disease. Study-wide results and caveats: Newly diagnosed disease favored TRBV20-1 and TRBJ2-1 over persistent disease. Thyroid tissue was not sampled; only peripheral blood was.

The authors built TCR beta libraries using iRepertoire HTBI primers and Arm-PCR of CDR3 regions. Each CDR3 protein gets one entry after TCRdb re-called the multiplex PCR reads with MiXCR. Of a few hundred thousand distinct CDR3 sequences in the sample, around 17% are singletons; the top ten hold roughly a fifth. Time point of the sample: newly diagnosed GD, antithyroid drugs for less than 3 months. The TCR library used RNA extracted from PBMCs. EDTA tubes held roughly 8.1 milliliters of peripheral blood from each patient. Germline V gene data show CDR1 as MNHEY and CDR2 as SVGAGI. V shed 8 bases, J shed 2 bases, and the junction held 11 bases outside the gene matches. The CDR3 covers 16 residues.

The chain couples TRBV6-5 to TRBJ2-3; TRBD1 agrees at 9 bases. The source material was peripheral blood mononuclear cells (PBMCs), sampled at new diagnosis, from a patient treated with antithyroid drugs. This receptor was taken from a female donor with Graves disease. CDR3 loop: CASHSDRDRDTDTQYF. The CDR3 nucleotides read TGTGCCAGCCATTCCGACCGGGACAGGGACACAGATACGCAGTATTTT.